The entry below gives a single T cell receptor (beta chain) sequence along with its context. Germline CDR1 is ENHRY and CDR2 is SYGVKD. This CDR3 comprises 13 residues. Between the trimmed V and J ends, which lost 6 bases and 4 bases, there was a span of 12 bases. The record originates from a study of T cell responses to AZD1222 COVID-19 vaccine. The table came from immunoSEQ multiplex PCR; TCRdb's copy has only in-frame clones and leaves some out. The sample has about 130,000 clones, 92% seen once. This material consisted of peripheral blood, taken on day 0 of AZD1222 vaccination. This receptor was obtained from an adult in good health. The chain is built from TRBV10-3 and TRBJ1-2; D is possibly TRBD1 (5 bases). The CDR3 nucleotides are TGTGCCATCAGGCCAGGGTGGGGCTATGGCTACACCTTC. Translation gives CAIRPGWGYGYTF.